This TCR beta chain was captured in a study of blood T cell repertoires in COVID-19. In the original analysis: Estimation of nucleated cell counts was performed using reference gene primer amplification. Method: immunoSEQ multiplex PCR; TCRdb's copy keeps in-frame clones and lacks some. V and J calls and clone size are as listed in that table; D and trimming were resolved from the DNA. The repertoire holds over 150,000 clones, with 60% to 80% as singletons. Trimming left V 4 bases short and J 4 bases short, with 11 bases between. The length of the CDR3 is 14 residues. CDR1 is SGHTA, CDR2 FQGNSA, per germline. This clone was observed a few times.

The receptor's source is a woman in her sixties or seventies with acute or convalescent COVID-19. The specimen sequenced was peripheral blood. The genes are TRBV7-2 and TRBJ2-1, with D perhaps matching TRBD2 (5 bases). This chain's CDR3 is CASSSPGIYNEQFF. Here the CDR3 DNA reads TGTGCCAGCAGCTCCCCCGGGATTTACAATGAGCAGTTCTTC.